Listed below are T cell receptor beta chains from one sample, sequenced in a study of T cells after yellow fever vaccination. TCRdb re-derived calls from the 5' RACE reads in MiXCR, one entry per CDR3 protein. This table has hundreds of thousands of distinct CDR3 sequences, 13% appearing once. The starting material was PBMCs, obtained on the day of the yellow fever booster vaccination. The receptors derive from a man younger than 45 who received the YFV17D yellow fever vaccine. Both conserved end residues are part of each CDR3. A D gene is named only where the DNA matches it firmly. Size values are once, few and many counts, or a class for expanded clones, and some rows have none.

TRBV5-1	NA	NA	TRBJ1-4	TGCGCCAGCAGCTTGCAGGGATCGGCTAATGAAAAACTGTTTTTT	CASSLQGSANEKLFF
TRBV3-1	NA	NA	TRBJ2-1	TGTGCCAGCAGATCAAGGGCCGTATTCTTATACAATGAGCAGTTCTTC	CASRSRAVFLYNEQFF
TRBV12-3/TRBV12-4	few	NA	TRBJ1-6	TGTGCCAGCAGTCTAGGGGGGGCGAAATCACCCCTCCACTTT	CASSLGGAKSPLHF
TRBV6-1	few	NA	TRBJ1-5	TGTGCCAGCAGCAGGGTGAGCAATCAGCCCCAGCATTTT	CASSRVSNQPQHF
TRBV6-5	NA	NA	TRBJ2-2	TGTGCATCGGGGCAGGTCACCGGGGAGCTGTTTTTT	CASGQVTGELFF
TRBV7-2	few	NA	TRBJ2-7	TGTGCCAGCAGCTTGTTACGGGGGACCTACGAGCAGTACTTC	CASSLLRGTYEQYF
TRBV7-2	few	NA	TRBJ2-5	TGTGCCAGCACCAGACCAGGGTTGGGAGAGACCCAGTACTTC	CASTRPGLGETQYF
TRBV29-1	few	NA	TRBJ1-1	TGCAGCGTTGAAGAACCCCCGGAGAGGCCCCAGTCTGAAGCTTTCTTT	CSVEEPPERPQSEAFF
TRBV29-1	NA	TRBD2	TRBJ2-7	TGCAGCGTCAAAAGCGGGAGATCCCACGAGCAGTACTTC	CSVKSGRSHEQYF
TRBV5-4	NA	TRBD2	TRBJ2-5	TGTGCCAGCAGCTTGCGGGGTCGTCTAGCGGGGGAGACCCAGTACTTC	CASSLRGRLAGETQYF
TRBV20-1	NA	TRBD2	TRBJ2-7	TGCAGTGCTAGTCGCGGCGGGAGGGCCATGTACGAGCAGTACTTC	CSASRGGRAMYEQYF
TRBV7-9	NA	TRBD2	TRBJ2-5	TGTGCCAGCAGCTTAGTTAGCGGGAGGTTGCGGCAAGAGACCCAGTACTTC	CASSLVSGRLRQETQYF
TRBV10-3	few	NA	TRBJ2-5	TGTGCCATCAGTGAGTCGAACGGGGAAGAGACCCAGTACTTC	CAISESNGEETQYF
TRBV9	many	NA	TRBJ2-3	TGTGCCAGCAGCAAGGGTGGGAGGACAGATACGCAGTATTTT	CASSKGGRTDTQYF
TRBV3-1	NA	NA	TRBJ1-6	TGTGCCAGCAGCCCTTACAGGGTGCTCGCTTCACCCCTCCACTTT	CASSPYRVLASPLHF
TRBV7-2	NA	NA	TRBJ2-2	TGTGCCAGCAGCCGGAGCGGAAACACCGGGGAGCTGTTTTTT	CASSRSGNTGELFF
TRBV6-1	few	TRBD1	TRBJ2-3	TGTGCCACCCGTGTGAGAGGGACAGGGCGCACAGATACGCAGTATTTT	CATRVRGTGRTDTQYF
TRBV28	NA	NA	TRBJ2-4	TGTGCCAGCAGTTTATTTCCCCGGGGTAAAAACATTCAGTACTTC	CASSLFPRGKNIQYF
TRBV14	NA	TRBD1	TRBJ2-7	TGTGCCAGCAGCCAAGGGACAGGGGCCAACGAGCAGTACTTC	CASSQGTGANEQYF
TRBV19	NA	NA	TRBJ1-2	TGTGCCAGTAATCAGGTTTCGACTAACTATGGCTACACCTTC	CASNQVSTNYGYTF
TRBV6-1	NA	NA	TRBJ2-2	TGTGCCAGCACTGGACAGAAATACACCGGGGAGCTGTTTTTT	CASTGQKYTGELFF
TRBV4-3	NA	TRBD1	TRBJ2-7	TGCGCCAGCAGCCACTACTACGGGACAGGGGGGTACGAGCAGTACTTC	CASSHYYGTGGYEQYF
TRBV10-3	NA	TRBD1	TRBJ2-1	TGTGCCATCCATTCCGGGACAGGGGGAGTGGATGAGCAGTTCTTC	CAIHSGTGGVDEQFF